The 12 T cell receptor beta chains below all came from one sample that was sequenced in a study of blood T cell repertoires in COVID-19. Produced via immunoSEQ multiplex PCR; TCRdb's table is partial and in-frame only. The table includes about 280,000 clones, under 90% detected once. Sequences were obtained from peripheral blood. The receptors stem from a man aged 50 to 60 with acute or convalescent COVID-19.

The chain combines TRBV11-1 with TRBJ2-2; no definite D call. Per germline, CDR1 SGHAT and CDR2 FQDESV (reference sequence). There are 13 residues in the CDR3. Trimming left V 3 bases short and J 5 bases short, with 7 bases between. Written as DNA, the CDR3 is TGTGCCAGCAGCTTGTTGGCTACCGGGGAGCTGTTTTTT. Translating gives CASSLLATGELFF.

This clone showed up just a few times. The rearrangement uses TRBV2 and TRBJ1-4; 8 positions agree with TRBD1. Germline V CDR1 and CDR2: SNHLY, FYNNEI. The CDR3 is 14 amino acids. Trimming at V came to 6 bases and at J to 7 bases, leaving 7 bases not matched to a gene. The CDR3 sequence: CASSLQGASEKLFF. CDR3 coding DNA: TGTGCCAGCAGCCTTCAGGGGGCGAGTGAAAAACTGTTTTTT.

The chain uses TRBV7-3 and TRBJ2-7; D is possibly TRBD2 (6 bases). V dropped 3 bases and J dropped 3 bases, with 12 bases sitting between them. Germline V gene data show CDR1 as SGHTA and CDR2 as FQGTGA. The CDR3 is 14 residues long. The CDR3 nucleotides read TGTGCCAGCAGCTTGGGGCCGGGGGACTACGAGCAGTACTTC. Amino acid sequence: CASSLGPGDYEQYF.

The chain carries TRBV7-8 and TRBJ1-2; D gene unclear. The CDR3 consists of 13 residues. With 5 bases removed from V and 8 bases from J, the gap between germline ends came to 15 bases. Germline V gene data show CDR1 as SGHVS and CDR2 as FQNEAQ. This chain's CDR3 is CASSVSVEGGYTF. For the CDR3, the DNA is TGTGCCAGCAGCGTATCCGTCGAGGGCGGCTACACCTTC.

The chain carries TRBV29-1 and TRBJ1-3, with a possible D match to TRBD1 (5 bases). The germline CDR1 and CDR2 sequences are SQVTM and ANQGSEA. CDR3 size: 12 residues. V shed 5 bases and J shed 1 base, with 6 bases lying between them. CDR3 residues: CSVQGSGNTIYF. Written as DNA, the CDR3 is TGCAGCGTTCAGGGTTCTGGAAACACCATATATTTT.

J is TRBJ1-5 and V is TRBV7-8, with 8 bases that match TRBD1. This CDR3 contains 14 residues. Germline CDR1 is SGHVS and CDR2 is FQNEAQ. Trimming took 3 bases from V and 7 from J; bases not matched to a gene: 5. CDR3 sequence (DNA): TGTGCCAGCAGCTTCAGACAGGGGTACCAGCCCCAGCATTTT. This encodes CASSFRQGYQPQHF.

The chain uses TRBV19 and TRBJ2-7; D not resolved. Germline CDR1 and CDR2: LNHDA and SQIVND (reference sequence). V gave up 5 bases and J gave up 0 bases, with 14 bases separating them. The CDR3 loop spans 15 amino acids. This CDR3 is CASSVEGWSSYEQYF. As DNA, the CDR3 is TGTGCCAGTAGTGTCGAAGGCTGGAGCTCCTACGAGCAGTACTTC.

Notes on this clone: Other nucleotide sequences in the sample specify the same CDR3. The V call is TRBV18, the J call TRBJ1-5; D unresolved. Trimming stripped 2 bases from V and 2 bases from J, with 4 bases between. Germline assignment: CDR1 KGHSH and CDR2 LQKENI. This CDR3 region has 13 residues. Here the CDR3 DNA reads TGTGCCAGCTCACCAGCGGGCAATCAGCCCCAGCATTTT. Protein sequence: CASSPAGNQPQHF.

Concerning this clone itself: The same CDR3 can be traced to other DNA sequences in this sample. The chain has TRBV27 and TRBJ2-1; 8 bases match TRBD1. The CDR3 consists of 15 residues. V gave up 3 bases and J gave up 2 bases; unmatched junction bases: 3. CDR1 MNHEY and CDR2 SMNVEV come from the germline V gene (reference sequence). The CDR3 DNA reads as TGTGCCAGCAGTTTCTCAGGGGGCGCCTACAATGAGCAGTTCTTC. As protein: CASSFSGGAYNEQFF.

This chain uses TRBV27 with TRBJ2-6; possible D gene TRBD2, 6 bases. Per germline, CDR1 MNHEY and CDR2 SMNVEV (reference sequence). The CDR3 length is 16 residues. The V gene lost 8 bases and the J gene lost 2 bases, with 16 bases spanning the gap. This chain's CDR3 is CASGGYTVAGANVLTF. DNA for the CDR3: TGTGCCAGCGGGGGGTACACGGTCGCTGGGGCCAACGTCCTGACTTTC.

The chain combines TRBV6-6 with TRBJ1-1; possibly TRBD1 for D (5 bases). CDR3 size: 14 residues. Germline CDR1 MNHNY, CDR2 SVGAGI (reference sequence). The V end was cut by 5 bases, the J end by 3 bases, with 13 bases between. DNA for the CDR3: TGTGCCAGCAGTCGTCCCGGGGGAGACACTGAAGCTTTCTTT. It yields the protein CASSRPGGDTEAFF.

This clone was detected only once. This chain uses TRBV6-6 with TRBJ2-7; 7 positions match TRBD1. With 4 bases clipped from V and 2 bases from J, the junction kept 8 bases outside the gene matches. The germline V gene has CDR1 MNHNY and CDR2 SVGAGI (reference sequence). The CDR3 is 15 residues long. The CDR3 sequence is CASSSLRDRAYEQYF. The CDR3 DNA sequence: TGTGCCAGCAGTTCCCTCCGGGACAGAGCCTACGAGCAGTACTTC.